The 18 T cell receptor beta chains below all came from one sample that was sequenced in a study of shared clonotypes between healthy human individuals. Method: immunoSEQ multiplex PCR; TCRdb's copy keeps in-frame clones and lacks some. The top ten clones hold 0.39% of a sample with 2 million to 2.5 million clones, over 90% of them seen once. The sample taken for sequencing was naive CD4+ T cells from PBMCs. Stated subset: CD45RA+ positively selected. The receptors come from a man aged 18 to 35 in good health. Some clones in this sample may be carry-over from other donors' samples.

A word on this clone: At the DNA level, this CDR3 is encoded by other sequences in the same sample as well. This chain links TRBV6-5 with TRBJ1-5; TRBD1 matches 7 bases. This CDR3 is built from 14 residues. Germline CDR1 and CDR2: MNHEY and SVGAGI. The ends lost 5 bases at V and 2 bases at J; junction bases unmatched: 3. In DNA, the CDR3 is TGTGCCAGCAGTCCCACAGGGGGCAATCAGCCCCAGCATTTT. Its translation is CASSPTGGNQPQHF.

The rearrangement joins TRBV4-1 to TRBJ1-4; 7 nucleotides align to TRBD1. Germline V CDR1 and CDR2: MGHRA, YSYEKL. This CDR3 comprises 15 residues. V was clipped by 4 bases and J by 4 bases; unmatched bases: 6. In DNA form, the CDR3 reads TGCGCCAGCAGCCCACCCGACAGGGATAATGAAAAACTGTTTTTT. Translating it yields CASSPPDRDNEKLFF.

The J gene is TRBJ1-5, the V gene TRBV2, with a tentative D call TRBD1 (6 bases). Trimming took 7 bases from V and 3 from J, leaving 7 bases between them. CDR3 size: 12 residues. The germline V gene has CDR1 SNHLY and CDR2 FYNNEI. CDR3 amino acids: CASNRDNQPQHF. CDR3 sequence (DNA): TGTGCCAGCAACAGGGACAATCAGCCCCAGCATTTT.

This clone was found once. The rearrangement links TRBV5-1 to TRBJ2-3; tentative D call: TRBD2 (5 bases). V shed 1 base and J shed 2 bases, with 14 bases lying between them. Looked up from germline, CDR1 is SGHRS and CDR2 is YFSETQ. There are 16 residues in the CDR3. The CDR3, as DNA: TGCGCCAGCAGCTTGCAAGAGGGTGGCGACACAGATACGCAGTATTTT. Its translation: CASSLQEGGDTDTQYF.

The chain uses TRBV11-2 and TRBJ2-5; D may match TRBD1 or TRBD2 (5 bases each). This CDR3 contains 17 residues. The germline V gene encodes CDR1 SGHAT and CDR2 FQNNGV. Trimming left V 1 base short and J 2 bases short, with 17 bases between. Written as DNA, the CDR3 is TGTGCCAGCAGCTTAGTTAGGGAGTCGACAGTGCAAGAGACCCAGTACTTC. Translating gives CASSLVRESTVQETQYF.

V usage is TRBV30 and J usage is TRBJ2-5, with D uncertain. There are 13 residues in the CDR3. V shed 5 bases and J shed 0 bases, with 10 bases lying between them. CDR1 is GTSNPN and CDR2 is SVGIG in the germline V gene (reference sequence). CDR3 sequence reads: CAWASSHQETQYF. As DNA, the CDR3 is TGTGCCTGGGCTTCTTCGCACCAAGAGACCCAGTACTTC. The full variable domain, with the rest looked up from reference TRBV30 and TRBJ2-5, is SQTIHQWPATLVQPVGSPLSLECTVEGTSNPNLYWYRQAAGRGLQLLFYSVGIGQISSEVPQNLSASRPQDRQFILSSKKLLLSDSGFYLCAWASSHQETQYFGPGTRLLVL.

The chain has TRBV27 and TRBJ1-2; 9 bases are shared with TRBD1. CDR3 size: 17 residues. From germline, CDR1 is MNHEY and CDR2 SMNVEV (reference sequence). J gave up 2 bases and V 5 bases, and 12 bases lay outside the gene matches. CDR3 region: CASSPAGQGGTNYGYTF. The CDR3 nucleotides are TGTGCCAGCAGTCCAGCGGGACAGGGAGGCACCAACTATGGCTACACCTTC.

This chain connects TRBV5-4 to TRBJ2-1; 10 nucleotides line up with TRBD2. The CDR3 has 17 amino acids. Trimming at V came to 0 bases and at J to 2 bases, leaving 5 bases not matched to a gene. The germline CDR1 and CDR2 sequences are SGHNT and YYREEE (reference sequence). CDR3: CASSLGASGRAYNEQFF. The CDR3 bases are TGTGCCAGCAGCTTGGGAGCCAGCGGGAGGGCCTACAATGAGCAGTTCTTC. Full variable domain (rest looked up from reference TRBV5-4 and TRBJ2-1): ETGVTQSPTHLIKTRGQQVTLRCSSQSGHNTVSWYQQALGQGPQFIFQYYREEENGRGNFPPRFSGLQFPNYSSELNVNALELDDSALYLCASSLGASGRAYNEQFFGPGTRLTVL.

Concerning this clone: This sample includes further DNA sequences coding for the same CDR3. J is TRBJ1-1 and V is TRBV18, with D unresolved. This CDR3 contains 13 residues. V was trimmed by 4 bases and J by 1 base, leaving 7 bases between them. Germline CDR1 is KGHSH and CDR2 is LQKENI. CDR3 region: CASSLTENTEAFF. Written as DNA, the CDR3 is TGTGCCAGCTCACTAACAGAGAACACTGAAGCTTTCTTT. Full variable domain (rest looked up from reference TRBV18 and TRBJ1-1): NAGVMQNPRHLVRRRGQEARLRCSPMKGHSHVYWYRQLPEEGLKFMVYLQKENIIDESGMPKERFSAEFPKEGPSILRIQQVVRGDSAAYFCASSLTENTEAFFGQGTRLTVV.

The V call is TRBV6-6, the J call TRBJ2-7, with 10 bases identical to TRBD2. There are 12 residues in the CDR3. Per the germline V gene, CDR1 is MNHNY and CDR2 is SVGAGI (reference sequence). Trimming took 8 bases from V and 7 from J; bases not matched to a gene: 5. The CDR3 coding sequence is TGTGCCAGCGGACTAGCGGTTTTTGAGCAGTACTTC. This gives the protein CASGLAVFEQYF.

The chain links TRBV29-1 to TRBJ2-5; no clear D. The closer fit of TRBJ2-7 to the DNA end suggests the J call may be wrong. CDR1 is SQVTM, CDR2 ANQGSEA, per germline. This CDR3 is built from 11 residues. As DNA, the CDR3 is TGCAGCGTTGGCGCGACTTACGAGCAGTACTTC. Amino acids: CSVGATYEQYF.

This clone appeared a single time. The chain links TRBV5-6 to TRBJ2-7; D remains ambiguous. V dropped 2 bases and J dropped 2 bases, with 11 bases sitting between them. The CDR3 covers 14 residues. Per the germline V gene, CDR1 is SGHDT and CDR2 is YYEEEE. CDR3 in DNA: TGTGCCAGCAGCTTAGCCAGAACGGCCTACGAGCAGTACTTC. It specifies CASSLARTAYEQYF.

CDR3 bases: TGTGCCAGCACCGTCGACAGAAGCACAGATACGCAGTATTTT. Translated, it gives CASTVDRSTDTQYF. This chain links TRBV7-9 with TRBJ2-3, with D possibly matching TRBD1 (5 bases). The V and J ends lost 7 bases and 0 bases respectively, with 11 bases between them. This CDR3 is built from 14 residues. The germline CDR1 and CDR2 sequences are SEHNR and FQNEAQ (reference sequence).

This chain uses TRBV18 with TRBJ2-1; D not certain. The ends were cut back, 3 bases at V and 3 bases at J, with 12 bases in the middle. The CDR3 loop spans 15 amino acids. Germline values: CDR1 KGHSH, CDR2 LQKENI. In DNA form, the CDR3 reads TGTGCCAGCTCACCCCCGGCCGTGGGCTACAATGAGCAGTTCTTC. This codes for CASSPPAVGYNEQFF.

This chain joins TRBV19 and TRBJ2-7; no definite D call. Per germline, CDR1 LNHDA and CDR2 SQIVND (reference sequence). The CDR3 has 13 residues. V was trimmed by 1 base and J by 0 bases, leaving 4 bases between them. The DNA of the CDR3 is TGTGCCAGTAGTATAGTTTCCTCCTACGAGCAGTACTTC. Translating it yields CASSIVSSYEQYF.

The chain has TRBV18 and TRBJ1-4; D ambiguous. V gave up 2 bases and J gave up 5 bases, with 15 bases separating them. There are 16 residues in the CDR3. Germline V CDR1 and CDR2: KGHSH, LQKENI. CDR3 protein: CASSPVTPGRNEKLFF. The CDR3 DNA follows: TGTGCCAGCTCACCAGTGACCCCGGGCCGCAATGAAAAACTGTTTTTT.

This chain connects TRBV30 to TRBJ2-7; 8 positions agree with TRBD2. Germline trimming cut 6 bases from V and 4 bases from J; bases unmatched to any gene: 11. This CDR3 contains 14 residues. Germline values: CDR1 GTSNPN, CDR2 SVGIG (reference sequence). In nucleotides, the CDR3 is TGTGCCTGCCAGCGGGGACTAGGATTTTACGAGCAGTACTTC. Translating gives CACQRGLGFYEQYF.

To note about this clone: Different DNA sequences within this sample yield the same CDR3. The chain has TRBV7-9 and TRBJ2-5, with D possibly being TRBD2 (6 bases). The CDR3 is made up of 14 amino acids. V gave up 0 bases and J gave up 1 base, with 6 bases separating them. Germline assignment: CDR1 SEHNR and CDR2 FQNEAQ (reference sequence). CDR3 loop: CASSLAGGQETQYF. In DNA, the CDR3 is TGTGCCAGCAGCTTAGCCGGGGGCCAAGAGACCCAGTACTTC.